This T cell receptor beta chain appears in the sequencing data of a study of human T cells and chemical hapten exposure. Time point in this sample: pre-sensitization, week 0. Regarding treatment: therapeutic diphenylcyclopropenone sensitization with weekly scalp DPC. Germline lookup yields CDR1 ENHRY and CDR2 SYGVKD. V trimming: 8 bases; J trimming: 0 bases; junction bases outside the gene matches: 7. This CDR3 contains 15 residues. MiXCR was run by TCRdb on the RACE reads, yielding one entry per CDR3 protein. Seen here are 180,000 or so distinct CDR3 sequences, roughly 30% observed once, and the top ten hold nearly 3%.

The rearrangement uses TRBV10-3 and TRBJ2-3; TRBD2 agrees at 8 bases. The TCR was taken from a woman in her 30s with alopecia areata. Some clones in this sample may be carry-over from other donors' samples. Source: whole blood, taken in connection with sensitization to the hapten diphenylcyclopropenone (DPC). CDR3 region: CAIAGGGTSTDTQYF. The CDR3 nucleotides read TGTGCCATCGCTGGCGGGGGGACTAGCACAGATACGCAGTATTTT.